The text below deals with one T cell receptor (beta chain). The antigen is undetermined. After removal of 5 bases from V and 3 bases from J, the junction contained 6 bases not matched to a gene. CDR1 is MGHRA and CDR2 is YSYEKL in the germline V gene. This CDR3 region has 15 residues. This specimen belongs to a study of T-cell reconstitution after alpha-beta-depleted transplantation in children. Study outcomes and limitations: Recipient T cells and thymic progenitors that survived were the source of the high TCRbeta diversity seen at day 60 in some patients. One year after transplant, T-cell counts and diversity came mostly from newly produced T cells.

Using unique molecular identifiers, the investigators prepared the TCRbeta library. From the PCR reads, TCRdb called clonotypes with MiXCR, one entry per CDR3 protein. Of 800,000 to 1,000,000 distinct CDR3 sequences listed, about 29% are singletons. The receptor comes from a boy under two years old who had a stem cell transplant for SCID, so the T cells may come from the graft donor. The J gene is TRBJ2-7, the V gene TRBV4-1; the match to TRBD2 covers 11 bases. The sequencing used PBMCs, mostly from graft donor cells, collected 360 days after TCRalphabeta/CD19-depleted stem cell transplant. CDR3 region: CASSSRTSGYYEQYF. The DNA of the CDR3 is TGCGCCAGCAGCTCCCGGACTAGCGGGTACTACGAGCAGTACTTC.